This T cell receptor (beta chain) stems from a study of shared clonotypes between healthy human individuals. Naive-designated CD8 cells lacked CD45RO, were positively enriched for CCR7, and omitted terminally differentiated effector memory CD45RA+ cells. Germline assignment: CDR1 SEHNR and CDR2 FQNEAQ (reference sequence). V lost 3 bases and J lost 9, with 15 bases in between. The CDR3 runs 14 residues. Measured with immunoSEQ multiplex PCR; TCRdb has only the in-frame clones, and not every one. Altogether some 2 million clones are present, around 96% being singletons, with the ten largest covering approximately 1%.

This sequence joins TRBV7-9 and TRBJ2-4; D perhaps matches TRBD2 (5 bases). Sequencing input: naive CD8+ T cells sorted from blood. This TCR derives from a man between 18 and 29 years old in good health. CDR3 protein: CASSFRDPEGIQYF. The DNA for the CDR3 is TGTGCCAGCAGCTTTCGCGATCCCGAGGGCATTCAGTACTTC. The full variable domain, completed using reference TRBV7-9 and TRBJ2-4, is DTGVSQNPRHKITKRGQNVTFRCDPISEHNRLYWYRQTLGQGPEFLTYFQNEAQLEKSRLLSDRFSAERPKGSFSTLEIQRTEQGDSAMYLCASSFRDPEGIQYFGAGTRLSVL.